One sample yielded the 28 T cell receptor beta chains listed below, sequenced in a study of T cells after posttransplantation cyclophosphamide. TCRdb's table, derived via immunoSEQ multiplex PCR, lists solely in-frame clones and lacks some. The table includes about 7,000 clones, around 92% detected once. A marrow graft followed busulfan-fludarabine conditioning, with cyclophosphamide on days +3 and +4. The sequenced sample was PBMCs, obtained about 1,500 days after allogeneic stem cell transplant with posttransplant cyclophosphamide. These receptor sequences come from a female patient in her fifties who received an allogeneic stem cell transplant from a related donor, was CMV-positive, and had no GVHD. T cells may partly derive from the graft donor.

The rearrangement uses TRBV27 and TRBJ2-7; the D gene is possibly TRBD2 (7 bases). In germline, CDR1 is MNHEY, CDR2 SMNVEV (reference sequence). This CDR3 region has 15 residues. Trimming took 2 bases from V and 4 from J, leaving 15 bases between them. The CDR3 spells CASSLNGLGGYEQYF. In nucleotides, the CDR3 is TGTGCCAGCAGTTTAAATGGACTAGGGGGTTACGAGCAGTACTTC.

This chain joins TRBV19 and TRBJ2-7, with D maybe TRBD1 (6 bases). V lost 10 bases and J 3 bases, leaving 13 bases between the germline ends. The CDR3 extends over 12 amino acids. Germline values: CDR1 LNHDA, CDR2 SQIVND (reference sequence). The CDR3, as DNA: TGTGCCACTTCAGGGGATCGCTACGAGCAGTACTTC. This encodes CATSGDRYEQYF.

J is TRBJ1-6 and V is TRBV28; a weak D match, TRBD1 (5 bases). CDR3 length: 16 amino acids. Germline V CDR1 and CDR2: MDHEN, SYDVKM. The V gene lost 2 bases and the J gene lost 10 bases, with 18 bases spanning the gap. CDR3 region: CASSLISWRGYSPLHF. For the CDR3, the DNA is TGTGCCAGCAGTTTAATCTCATGGAGGGGCTACTCACCCCTCCACTTT.

This clone appeared a single time. This rearrangement joins TRBV30 to TRBJ2-7; 12 nucleotides agree with TRBD2. The CDR3 is 16 residues long. V dropped 3 bases and J dropped 8; count of bases not matched to a gene: 14. Germline assignment: CDR1 GTSNPN and CDR2 SVGIG (reference sequence). The CDR3 loop reads CAWRGRLAGVVGKQYF. CDR3 DNA sequence: TGTGCCTGGAGGGGAAGACTAGCGGGAGTAGTGGGGAAGCAGTACTTC.

The gene calls are TRBV19 and TRBJ1-2, with a possible D match to TRBD1 (6 bases). V lost 6 bases and J lost 4, with 15 bases in between. Looked up from germline, CDR1 is LNHDA and CDR2 is SQIVND (reference sequence). There are 14 residues in the CDR3. CDR3 DNA sequence: TGTGCCAGTAGGAACCGGGACATGACCTATGGCTACACCTTC. It yields the protein CASRNRDMTYGYTF.

The chain uses TRBV2 and TRBJ2-7, with TRBD2 identical over 8 bases. The V and J ends lost 1 base and 6 bases, in that order; junction bases with no gene match: 11. The CDR3 is 16 residues long. CDR1 SNHLY and CDR2 FYNNEI come from the germline V gene. The CDR3 bases are TGTGCCAGCAGTGAAGGGAGCGGGAGCCCGTCAGGCGAGCAGTACTTC. Translating gives CASSEGSGSPSGEQYF. The whole variable domain, remainder taken from reference TRBV2 and TRBJ2-7, is EPEVTQTPSHQVTQMGQEVILRCVPISNHLYFYWYRQILGQKVEFLVSFYNNEISEKSEIFDDQFSVERPDGSNFTLKIRSTKLEDSAMYFCASSEGSGSPSGEQYFGPGTRLTVT.

The chain recombines TRBV4-1 with TRBJ2-3, with D perhaps matching TRBD2 (5 bases). The CDR3 is 11 amino acids. Germline-derived CDR1 and CDR2 are MGHRA and YSYEKL. The V end lost 7 bases, the J end lost 7 bases, and 9 bases lay between the germline ends. For the CDR3, the DNA is TGCGCCAGCACCTCGGGAAATACGCAGTATTTT. Encoded protein: CASTSGNTQYF.

The gene calls are TRBV7-8 and TRBJ2-3; perhaps TRBD1 as D (6 bases). Germline V gives CDR1 SGHVS, CDR2 FQNEAQ. The V gene lost 0 bases and the J gene lost 6 bases, with 10 bases spanning the gap. The CDR3 is 14 residues long. The CDR3 DNA is TGTGCCAGCAGCTTAGCGTCGAGGGGGGATACGCAGTATTTT. The encoded protein is CASSLASRGDTQYF.

The chain is built from TRBV10-3 and TRBJ2-5; TRBD2 matches at 8 bases. Trimming took 3 bases from V and 5 from J; bases not matched to a gene: 8. The germline V gene has CDR1 ENHRY and CDR2 SYGVKD. The CDR3 totals 15 residues. The CDR3, as DNA: TGTGCCATCAGTGATTTAGCGGGGAGGAGGGAGACCCAGTACTTC. This codes for CAISDLAGRRETQYF.

The CDR3 here is CASSRTGNEKLFF. For the CDR3, the DNA is TGTGCCAGCAGCCGGACAGGGAATGAAAAACTGTTTTTT. The V call is TRBV27, the J call TRBJ1-4; TRBD1 agrees at 8 bases. Germline CDR1 and CDR2: MNHEY and SMNVEV (reference sequence). Trimming took 6 bases from V and 5 from J; bases not matched to a gene: 2. This CDR3 contains 13 residues.

The chain employs TRBV5-1 and TRBJ2-7, with TRBD1 identical over 8 bases. Per the germline V gene, CDR1 is SGHRS and CDR2 is YFSETQ. CDR3 length equals 15 residues. V dropped 0 bases and J dropped 2; count of bases not matched to a gene: 4. The CDR3: CASSLGGQETYEQYF. The CDR3 DNA reads TGCGCCAGCAGCTTGGGGGGACAGGAAACCTACGAGCAGTACTTC. The full variable domain, completed using reference TRBV5-1 and TRBJ2-7, is KAGVTQTPRYLIKTRGQQVTLSCSPISGHRSVSWYQQTPGQGLQFLFEYFSETQRNKGNFPGRFSGRQFSNSRSEMNVSTLELGDSALYLCASSLGGQETYEQYFGPGTRLTVT.

The rearrangement uses TRBV9 and TRBJ2-7; unclear D gene. The CDR3 spans 14 residues. Germline V gene lookup returns CDR1 SGDLS and CDR2 YYNGEE. Trimming left V 0 bases short and J 1 base short, with 8 bases between. In DNA form, the CDR3 reads TGTGCCAGCAGCGTAGGTCGAGGTTCCTACGAGCAGTACTTC. Translated, it gives CASSVGRGSYEQYF.

This chain joins TRBV28 and TRBJ2-1, with TRBD2 matching 10 bases. The CDR3 consists of 16 residues. The germline gives CDR1 MDHEN, CDR2 SYDVKM. V shed 7 bases and J 9 bases; nucleotides not matched to a gene: 15. The CDR3 nucleotides are TGTGCCAGCATGCCCATCGGGCTAGCGGGAGTCCCTGAGCAGTTCTTC. Translating gives CASMPIGLAGVPEQFF.

The genes are TRBV9 and TRBJ2-6; possible D gene TRBD1, 6 bases. The CDR3 spans 15 residues. Per the germline V gene, CDR1 is SGDLS and CDR2 is YYNGEE. Trimming removed 9 bases at V and 0 bases at J, with 13 bases between. CDR3 nucleotide sequence: TGTGCCACCTCGACAGGCACCTCTGGGGCCAACGTCCTGACTTTC. This translates into CATSTGTSGANVLTF.

The rearrangement joins TRBV11-3 to TRBJ1-1; TRBD1 might be the D (5 bases). In germline, CDR1 is SGHNT, CDR2 YENEEA. V dropped 5 bases and J dropped 1 base, with 11 bases sitting between them. This CDR3 region has 14 residues. CDR3 protein: CASSPGRSNTEAFF. For the CDR3, the DNA is TGTGCCAGCAGCCCAGGGCGTTCGAACACTGAAGCTTTCTTT. The complete variable domain, with remaining parts taken from reference TRBV11-3 and TRBJ1-1, reads EAGVVQSPRYKIIEKKQPVAFWCNPISGHNTLYWYLQNLGQGPELLIRYENEEAVDDSQLPKDRFSAERLKGVDSTLKIQPAELGDSAVYLCASSPGRSNTEAFFGQGTRLTVV.

The chain has TRBV19 and TRBJ2-1; TRBD2 might be the D (7 bases). Germline CDR1 and CDR2: LNHDA and SQIVND (reference sequence). This CDR3 has 17 residues. Trimming pared 1 base from V and 6 bases from J, leaving 19 bases between. CDR3 residues: CASSIAVTGGSGNEQFF. The CDR3 DNA is TGTGCCAGTAGTATAGCCGTAACGGGGGGCTCGGGCAATGAGCAGTTCTTC.

The CDR3 nucleotides read TGTGCCACCAGCCGAGCTAGCGGGAGAAGAGATACGCAGTATTTT. Protein sequence: CATSRASGRRDTQYF. The rearrangement links TRBV15 to TRBJ2-3, with TRBD2 identical over 10 bases. Trimming removed 5 bases from V and 5 bases from J; junction bases left unmatched: 7. Germline V CDR1 and CDR2: LNHNV, YYDKDF (reference sequence). The CDR3 consists of 15 residues.

The table lists this clone with a count of one. In DNA, the CDR3 is TGTGCCAGCAGCCCAGATCTTGTAGCGAACACCATATATTTT. Encoded protein: CASSPDLVANTIYF. The V and J genes are TRBV11-2 and TRBJ1-3; no clear D. CDR3 length equals 14 residues. The germline V and J ends were trimmed by 5 bases and 7 bases, with 15 bases remaining between them. Looked up from germline, CDR1 is SGHAT and CDR2 is FQNNGV.

This rearrangement joins TRBV30 to TRBJ2-3; the D is unclear. V was pared by 3 bases and J by 0 bases, with 4 bases between. The CDR3 covers 12 residues. Germline V gene data show CDR1 as GTSNPN and CDR2 as SVGIG (reference sequence). The CDR3 reads CAWSGSTDTQYF. The CDR3 coding sequence is TGTGCCTGGAGCGGGAGCACAGATACGCAGTATTTT.

This clone was counted once. The V call is TRBV19, the J call TRBJ2-1, with 11 bases aligning to TRBD2. CDR1 LNHDA and CDR2 SQIVND come from the germline V gene (reference sequence). This CDR3 is built from 17 residues. The V gene end was trimmed by 5 bases and the J gene end by 3 bases; junction bases not matched to a gene: 9. CDR3 protein: CASSPITSGRIYNEQFF. The DNA of the CDR3 is TGTGCCAGTAGTCCCATCACTAGCGGGAGAATCTACAATGAGCAGTTCTTC.

The rearrangement uses TRBV27 and TRBJ2-3; 9 bases line up with TRBD1. V dropped 5 bases and J dropped 6; count of bases not matched to a gene: 6. The CDR3 has 14 amino acids. From germline, CDR1 is MNHEY and CDR2 SMNVEV (reference sequence). This CDR3 is CASSLDRGWDTQYF. CDR3 nucleotides: TGTGCCAGCAGTCTGGACAGGGGATGGGATACGCAGTATTTT.

V and J are TRBV7-9 and TRBJ2-3; TRBD1 matches at 10 bases. CDR1 and CDR2 (germline): SEHNR, FQNEAQ (reference sequence). The trim removed 6 bases at V and 3 bases at J, leaving 6 bases unmatched. This CDR3 has 15 residues. CDR3 coding DNA: TGTGCCAGCAGGCGACAGGGGGCGATGACAGATACGCAGTATTTT. It yields the protein CASRRQGAMTDTQYF. Looking up the rest from reference TRBV7-9 and TRBJ2-3 gives the full variable domain: DTGVSQNPRHKITKRGQNVTFRCDPISEHNRLYWYRQTLGQGPEFLTYFQNEAQLEKSRLLSDRFSAERPKGSFSTLEIQRTEQGDSAMYLCASRRQGAMTDTQYFGPGTRLTVL.

The gene calls are TRBV4-1 and TRBJ2-6; maybe TRBD2 (5 bases). CDR1 and CDR2 (germline): MGHRA, YSYEKL. Trimming removed 4 bases from V and 4 bases from J, with 17 bases in between. This CDR3 region has 17 residues. The CDR3: CASSRVGLSKGANVLTF. The DNA for the CDR3 is TGCGCCAGCAGCCGGGTAGGACTCTCGAAGGGGGCCAACGTCCTGACTTTC.

The rearrangement uses TRBV19 and TRBJ1-1, with TRBD1 as a possible D gene (5 bases). The CDR3 is 14 residues long. Trimming removed 1 base at V and 4 bases at J, with 10 bases between. Germline V gives CDR1 LNHDA, CDR2 SQIVND (reference sequence). DNA for the CDR3: TGTGCCAGTAGTATAGCTGTGGGGGGCACTGAAGCTTTCTTT. This sequence encodes CASSIAVGGTEAFF.

This clone was recorded once. V and J are TRBV10-3 and TRBJ2-2, with TRBD1 identical over 9 bases. V was pared by 6 bases and J by 6 bases, with 2 bases of the junction left unmatched. CDR3 length: 13 amino acids. CDR1 is ENHRY, CDR2 SYGVKD, per germline. The CDR3: CAISRQGAGELFF. CDR3 coding DNA: TGTGCCATCAGCCGACAGGGGGCCGGGGAGCTGTTTTTT.

CDR3: CASETSEVMDEQFF. The CDR3 DNA is TGTGCCAGCGAAACTAGCGAGGTGATGGATGAGCAGTTCTTC. The chain links TRBV28 to TRBJ2-1; 7 nucleotides agree with TRBD2. The J segment lost 8 bases and the V segment lost 8 bases, leaving 12 bases of the junction unmatched. The CDR3 is made up of 14 amino acids. Germline V gene sequence: CDR1 MDHEN, CDR2 SYDVKM.

The rearrangement uses TRBV7-9 and TRBJ1-5; 7 bases match TRBD1. Germline lookup yields CDR1 SEHNR and CDR2 FQNEAQ (reference sequence). The J segment lost 7 bases and the V segment lost 2 bases, leaving 8 bases of the junction unmatched. This CDR3 region has 15 residues. In nucleotides, the CDR3 is TGTGCCAGCAGCTTAACAGGGGCTAGAGAGCAGCCCCAGCATTTT. Translation gives CASSLTGAREQPQHF. Based on the CDR3 plus reference TRBV7-9 and TRBJ1-5, the full variable domain is DTGVSQNPRHKITKRGQNVTFRCDPISEHNRLYWYRQTLGQGPEFLTYFQNEAQLEKSRLLSDRFSAERPKGSFSTLEIQRTEQGDSAMYLCASSLTGAREQPQHFGDGTRLSIL.

V gene TRBV13 combines with J gene TRBJ2-3; 16 bases are shared with TRBD2. Trimming took 5 bases from V and 4 from J; bases not matched to a gene: 9. This CDR3 has 18 amino acids. Germline CDR1 is PRHDT and CDR2 is FYEKMQ (reference sequence). This CDR3 is CASSPSSGLAGGPDTQYF. The DNA for the CDR3 is TGTGCCAGCAGCCCCTCCTCGGGACTAGCGGGAGGGCCAGATACGCAGTATTTT.